The 22 T cell receptor beta chains below come from one sample, sequenced in a study of T cell responses to AZD1222 COVID-19 vaccine (dated by TCRdb to the early 2020s). Per the publication, the time point label means: baseline before first vaccination. The library was produced with the immunoSEQ multiplex PCR assay. TCRdb provides this immuneACCESS table in a form limited to in-frame rearrangements. Some clones are lacking; in checked studies, under half of them reflect an unresolved V gene, and why the rest are absent is not known. In all, the sample holds under 200,000 clones, and around 90% of those were seen once. The ten largest clones represent 4.4% of the sample. Source: peripheral blood, taken on day 0 of AZD1222 vaccination. These receptors were taken from an adult in good health.

This clone was found once. The chain has TRBV6-2 or TRBV6-3 and TRBJ1-1; D unresolved. Germline CDR1 and CDR2: MNHEY and SVGEGT. The CDR3 has 12 amino acids. V lost 2 bases to trimming and J lost 0 bases, with 1 base between them. CDR3 sequence: CASSYVNTEAFF. The DNA of the CDR3 is TGTGCCAGCAGTTACGTGAACACTGAAGCTTTCTTT.

The chain is built from TRBV6-4 and TRBJ1-5, with D uncertain. V dropped 3 bases and J dropped 0 bases, with 9 bases sitting between them. Germline V gives CDR1 MRHNA, CDR2 SNTAGT. The CDR3 extends over 15 amino acids. CDR3 coding DNA: TGTGCCAGCAGTGAATCGTACGCTAGCAATCAGCCCCAGCATTTT. Amino acids: CASSESYASNQPQHF.

The chain is built from TRBV6-5 and TRBJ1-6; tentative D call: TRBD1 (5 bases). Between the trimmed V and J ends, which lost 2 bases and 13 bases, there was a span of 18 bases. CDR1 is MNHEY and CDR2 is SVGAGI in the germline V gene. The CDR3 loop spans 15 amino acids. The DNA for the CDR3 is TGTGCCAGCAGTTACACCGGGATCTCAGGGTCCCCCCTCCACTTT. Residues: CASSYTGISGSPLHF.

The V call is TRBV10-3, the J call TRBJ1-4; 8 nucleotides align to TRBD1. Germline V gene lookup returns CDR1 ENHRY and CDR2 SYGVKD. The CDR3 is made up of 13 amino acids. The ends lost 4 bases at V and 7 bases at J; junction bases unmatched: 2. CDR3 residues: CAISGTGREKLFF. In nucleotides, the CDR3 is TGTGCCATCAGTGGGACAGGGCGTGAAAAACTGTTTTTT.

This clone showed up just once. This rearrangement joins TRBV20-1 to TRBJ2-7; 9 bases line up with TRBD2. CDR3 length: 13 residues. CDR1 and CDR2 from the germline V gene are DFQATT and SNEGSKA (reference sequence). Trimming cost V 3 bases and J 1 base; bases outside gene matches: 1. The CDR3 DNA reads as TGCAGTGCTAGTAGCGGGAGTTCCTACGAGCAGTACTTC. It is translated as CSASSGSSYEQYF.

This chain connects TRBV11-1 to TRBJ2-3; D unclear. The CDR3 is made up of 12 amino acids. The ends were cut back, 7 bases at V and 4 bases at J, with 9 bases in the middle. Per the germline V gene, CDR1 is SGHAT and CDR2 is FQDESV (reference sequence). CDR3 nucleotides: TGTGCCAGCAAGGACGGACCAGATACGCAGTATTTT. It encodes CASKDGPDTQYF.

This clone was recorded once. The rearrangement joins TRBV3-1 (or the pseudogene TRBV3-2) to TRBJ2-7; perhaps D is TRBD1 or TRBD2 (5 bases each). V was shortened by 1 base and J by 1 base, with 14 bases between the two germline ends. CDR3 length: 16 amino acids. Germline V gene data show CDR1 as LGHDT and CDR2 as YNNKEL (reference sequence). The CDR3 nucleotides read TGTGCCAGCAGCCAAGTTCAGGGAGCATTATCCTACGAGCAGTACTTC. It translates to CASSQVQGALSYEQYF.

The chain joins TRBV7-2 to TRBJ1-6; D unresolved. CDR1 is SGHTA and CDR2 is FQGNSA in the germline V gene. The CDR3 runs to 14 residues. Trimming removed 3 bases from V and 9 bases from J, with 12 bases in between. In nucleotides, the CDR3 is TGTGCCAGCAGCTTGGCCGTAGGCGGTTCACCCCTCCACTTT. It specifies CASSLAVGGSPLHF. Using reference TRBV7-2 and TRBJ1-6 for the parts outside the CDR3, the full variable domain is GAGVSQSPSNKVTEKGKDVELRCDPISGHTALYWYRQSLGQGLEFLIYFQGNSAPDKSGLPSDRFSAERTGGSVSTLTIQRTQQEDSAVYLCASSLAVGGSPLHFGNGTRLTVT.

Written as DNA, the CDR3 is TGTGCCAGTAGTATAGACGGCAGGGCCCACTTTCAAGCTTTCTTT. Its translation: CASSIDGRAHFQAFF. The rearrangement joins TRBV19 to TRBJ1-1; tentatively, D is TRBD1 (5 bases). Germline V gene sequence: CDR1 LNHDA, CDR2 SQIVND (reference sequence). Trimming removed 0 bases at V and 9 bases at J, with 17 bases between. The CDR3 is made up of 15 amino acids. Drawing the rest from reference TRBV19 and TRBJ1-1, the complete variable domain is DGGITQSPKYLFRKEGQNVTLSCEQNLNHDAMYWYRQDPGQGLRLIYYSQIVNDFQKGDIAEGYSVSREKKESFPLTVTSAQKNPTAFYLCASSIDGRAHFQAFFGQGTRLTVV.

V usage is TRBV27 and J usage is TRBJ2-7, with D unclear. Germline lookup yields CDR1 MNHEY and CDR2 SMNVEV (reference sequence). The V gene lost 2 bases and the J gene lost 3 bases, with 8 bases spanning the gap. The CDR3 loop spans 13 amino acids. The CDR3 region has the DNA TGTGCCAGCAGTTTAGACGGATTCTACGAGCAGTACTTC. It is translated as CASSLDGFYEQYF.

The chain joins TRBV18 to TRBJ1-1, with unresolved D. This CDR3 comprises 12 residues. CDR1 and CDR2 from the germline V gene are KGHSH and LQKENI. Trimming left V 5 bases short and J 1 base short, with 5 bases between. Here the CDR3 DNA reads TGTGCCAGCTCATGGGGGAACACTGAAGCTTTCTTT. It is translated as CASSWGNTEAFF.

This sequence joins TRBV3-1 (or the pseudogene TRBV3-2) and TRBJ1-1; D unclear. CDR1 and CDR2 from the germline V gene are LGHDT and YNNKEL (reference sequence). V shed 3 bases and J shed 0 bases, with 14 bases lying between them. The CDR3 is 16 amino acids. CDR3: CASSHYLTLLNTEAFF. In nucleotides, the CDR3 is TGTGCCAGCAGCCACTACCTAACTCTGTTGAACACTGAAGCTTTCTTT.

The chain joins TRBV24-1 to TRBJ2-5; D call uncertain. CDR1 and CDR2 from the germline V gene are KGHDR and SFDVKD. V dropped 2 bases and J dropped 9 bases, with 6 bases sitting between them. The CDR3 spans 11 residues. In DNA form, the CDR3 reads TGTGCCACCAGTGATTATGAGGCCCAGTACTTC. It encodes CATSDYEAQYF.

V and J are TRBV28 and TRBJ1-5; D is possibly TRBD1 (6 bases). The CDR3 spans 15 residues. V dropped 7 bases and J dropped 7 bases, with 20 bases sitting between them. The V gene's germline CDR1 is MDHEN and CDR2 SYDVKM. As DNA, the CDR3 is TGTGCCAGCACCAATCCGGTGGGGGCATACCAGCCCCAGCATTTT. Its translation is CASTNPVGAYQPQHF.

The V gene is TRBV18, the J gene TRBJ2-3; D possibly corresponds to TRBD1 (6 bases). The CDR3 extends over 16 amino acids. Looked up from germline, CDR1 is KGHSH and CDR2 is LQKENI. V was shortened by 1 base and J by 3 bases, with 14 bases between the two germline ends. The CDR3, as DNA: TGTGCCAGCTCACCACGGGCAGGGGTATCGACAGATACGCAGTATTTT. It codes for CASSPRAGVSTDTQYF.

The V gene is TRBV9, the J gene TRBJ1-5; D may be TRBD1 (5 bases). Between the trimmed V and J ends, which lost 3 bases and 6 bases, there was a span of 16 bases. Germline CDR1 is SGDLS and CDR2 is YYNGEE. This CDR3 contains 15 residues. CDR3 DNA sequence: TGTGCCAGCAGCGCATATTCCGGGACGGGTCAGCCCCAGCATTTT. This sequence encodes CASSAYSGTGQPQHF.

The V gene is TRBV2, the J gene TRBJ1-2; a possible D gene is TRBD1 (6 bases). Trimming stripped 2 bases from V and 8 bases from J, with 24 bases between. The germline V gene encodes CDR1 SNHLY and CDR2 FYNNEI. CDR3 size: 17 residues. CDR3 protein: CASSEFQGKSGEVGYTF. Here the CDR3 DNA reads TGTGCCAGCAGTGAATTTCAGGGGAAGAGTGGTGAGGTGGGCTACACCTTC.

In regard to this clone: One junction end disagrees with the germline gene, perhaps due to a read error. The chain links TRBV7-9 to TRBJ2-7, with 7 bases that match TRBD1. The CDR3 is 13 amino acids. Germline CDR1 is SEHNR and CDR2 is FQNEAQ (reference sequence). The CDR3 spells CASSGTLDRPGDF. As DNA, the CDR3 is TGTGCCAGCAGCGGAACCTTGGACAGGCCCGGGGACTTC.

The rearrangement uses TRBV6-5 and TRBJ1-1; no reliable D call. Deletions cut 7 bases from V and 5 bases from J, with 17 bases between. The germline gives CDR1 MNHEY, CDR2 SVGAGI. The CDR3 contains 14 residues. CDR3 bases: TGTGCCAGCACCGAAGGCGGACGACTAACTGAAGCTTTCTTT. Its protein is CASTEGGRLTEAFF.

The rearrangement uses TRBV28 and TRBJ1-3; the match to TRBD1 covers 8 bases. With 5 bases clipped from V and 2 bases from J, the junction kept 8 bases outside the gene matches. Germline values: CDR1 MDHEN, CDR2 SYDVKM. The CDR3 runs 16 residues. CDR3 nucleotide sequence: TGTGCCAGCAGTACTCCTGGACAGGGTGCTGGAAACACCATATATTTT. As protein: CASSTPGQGAGNTIYF.

The rearrangement joins TRBV4-1 to TRBJ1-1, with D possibly matching TRBD1 (6 bases). Trimming left V 4 bases short and J 7 bases short, with 13 bases between. Germline CDR1 and CDR2: MGHRA and YSYEKL. CDR3 length: 13 residues. In DNA form, the CDR3 reads TGCGCCAGCAGCCTAACAGGGTCTAGTGAAGCTTTCTTT. Its protein product is CASSLTGSSEAFF.

The chain is built from TRBV19 and TRBJ1-4; a possible D gene is TRBD1 (5 bases). In germline, CDR1 is LNHDA, CDR2 SQIVND (reference sequence). The germline V and J ends were trimmed by 7 bases and 8 bases, with 26 bases remaining between them. The CDR3 runs 17 residues. The CDR3 bases are TGTGCCAGTAACTTTCAGGGCCGGCTTGGCCGCCAGGAAAAACTGTTTTTT. The encoded protein is CASNFQGRLGRQEKLFF.